A single sample is the source of the 21 T cell receptor beta chains below, sequenced in a study of patients and donors after allogeneic stem cell transplantation. TCRdb used MiXCR to reprocess the RT-PCR reads, holding one entry per CDR3 protein. In the table there are about 74,000 distinct CDR3 sequences, roughly 29% of which are singletons. Sequences were obtained from blood, either unsorted or a sorted T cell fraction (not recorded which). Source of these receptors: a human donor who was either an allogeneic HSCT recipient or a stem cell or donor lymphocyte infusion donor (not recorded which). It is not recorded whose cells these are; they may come from a transplant donor.

The V gene is TRBV20-1, the J gene TRBJ1-1, with D possibly TRBD1 on 5 matching bases. Trimming took 5 bases from V and 5 from J, leaving 9 bases between them. Germline V gives CDR1 DFQATT, CDR2 SNEGSKA (reference sequence). The CDR3 sequence is 11 residues long. The chain's CDR3 is CSAGRGTEAFF. CDR3 bases: TGCAGTGCTGGACGGGGGACTGAAGCTTTCTTT.

This clonotype has only a few counts. The chain is built from TRBV29-1 and TRBJ2-3; 8 bases are shared with TRBD2. CDR1 and CDR2 from the germline V gene are SQVTM and ANQGSEA. The length of the CDR3 is 16 residues. The V segment lost 2 bases and the J segment 3 bases; nucleotides outside the gene matches: 10. The DNA for the CDR3 is TGCAGCGTTGAAAGAATAGCGGGGATGGTGACAGATACGCAGTATTTT. It specifies CSVERIAGMVTDTQYF.

This chain uses TRBV19 with TRBJ2-1; TRBD2 aligns across 10 bases. Germline lookup yields CDR1 LNHDA and CDR2 SQIVND (reference sequence). CDR3 length equals 15 residues. J lost 10 bases, V lost 7 bases, and 13 bases had no gene match. CDR3 residues: CASNLTPGLAKEQFF. DNA for the CDR3: TGTGCCAGTAACCTCACTCCGGGACTAGCGAAGGAGCAGTTCTTC.

The CDR3 protein is CASRAGDLNIQYF. CDR3 in DNA: TGTGCCAGCAGGGCCGGGGACCTAAACATTCAGTACTTC. V and J are TRBV6-2 or TRBV6-3 and TRBJ2-4; possibly TRBD1 or TRBD2 for D (5 bases each). CDR3 size: 13 residues. Germline V gene sequence: CDR1 MNHEY, CDR2 SVGEGT. V shed 6 bases and J shed 6 bases, with 12 bases lying between them.

This chain links TRBV2 with TRBJ1-1; possible D gene TRBD1, 6 bases. Trimming removed 4 bases at V and 3 bases at J, with 21 bases between. This CDR3 region has 17 residues. Germline CDR1 and CDR2: SNHLY and FYNNEI. CDR3 sequence (DNA): TGTGCCAGCAGTGTAGTCCCACAGGGAATGGTGGACACTGAAGCTTTCTTT. It yields the protein CASSVVPQGMVDTEAFF.

The rearrangement links TRBV24-1 to TRBJ2-3; unclear D gene. CDR3 length: 14 residues. Trimming stripped 0 bases from V and 4 bases from J, with 7 bases between. Germline V gene lookup returns CDR1 KGHDR and CDR2 SFDVKD. The CDR3 region has the DNA TGTGCCACCAGTGATTTGGGGCTGTCAGATACGCAGTATTTT. This gives the protein CATSDLGLSDTQYF.

This clonotype was recorded a few times. This chain uses TRBV5-1 with TRBJ2-3; D is unclear. Per germline, CDR1 SGHRS and CDR2 YFSETQ. V was shortened by 1 base and J by 2 bases, with 5 bases between the two germline ends. The CDR3 spans 13 residues. The CDR3 loop reads CASSLYATDTQYF. The CDR3 nucleotides are TGCGCCAGCAGCTTGTATGCCACAGATACGCAGTATTTT.

The chain joins TRBV5-5 to TRBJ2-7; D is unclear. Trimming stripped 0 bases from V and 3 bases from J, with 13 bases between. Germline CDR1 is SGHKS and CDR2 is YYEKEE (reference sequence). This CDR3 is 15 amino acids long. CDR3 loop: CASSLAGSWGYEQYF. In DNA form, the CDR3 reads TGTGCCAGCAGCTTGGCAGGCTCCTGGGGCTACGAGCAGTACTTC.

This clonotype was detected only a few times. DNA for the CDR3: TGCAGTGCTAGGGGGGGACAGGGGAATGAAAAACTGTTTTTT. This codes for CSARGGQGNEKLFF. The J gene is TRBJ1-4, the V gene TRBV20-1; 10 bases are a match to TRBD1. Looked up from germline, CDR1 is DFQATT and CDR2 is SNEGSKA (reference sequence). The CDR3 loop spans 14 amino acids. After removal of 3 bases from V and 5 bases from J, the junction contained 3 bases not matched to a gene.

The V call is TRBV27, the J call TRBJ1-6, with D hard to call. Trimming removed 5 bases from V and 0 bases from J, with 11 bases in between. The CDR3 has 16 residues. CDR1 MNHEY and CDR2 SMNVEV come from the germline V gene (reference sequence). In DNA form, the CDR3 reads TGTGCCAGCAGTCCGCGGGTACACTCCTATAATTCACCCCTCCACTTT. Amino acids: CASSPRVHSYNSPLHF.

The rearrangement joins TRBV7-9 to TRBJ2-7, with unresolved D. Deletions cut 4 bases from V and 7 bases from J, with 11 bases between. The CDR3 length is 12 residues. CDR1 is SEHNR and CDR2 is FQNEAQ in the germline V gene (reference sequence). For the CDR3, the DNA is TGTGCCAGCAGCTCCACCAATCTTGAGCAGTACTTC. This encodes CASSSTNLEQYF.

This clonotype was detected ten times or more. The chain couples TRBV12-3 or TRBV12-4 to TRBJ1-1; D uncertain. V was pared by 5 bases and J by 4 bases, with 5 bases between. The length of the CDR3 is 11 residues. This CDR3 is CASSRSTEAFF. CDR3 DNA: TGTGCCAGCAGTCGGAGCACTGAAGCTTTCTTT.

This clonotype turned up a few times. V usage is TRBV12-3 or TRBV12-4 and J usage is TRBJ2-2; 10 bases match TRBD2. The CDR3 extends over 14 amino acids. The V and J ends lost 6 bases and 4 bases, in that order; junction bases with no gene match: 2. The CDR3 DNA reads as TGTGCCAGCAGCCCTAGCGGGAGCACCGGGGAGCTGTTTTTT. Amino acids: CASSPSGSTGELFF.

This clonotype was counted between two and nine times. J is TRBJ1-3 and V is TRBV12-3 or TRBV12-4, with D possibly TRBD1 on 6 matching bases. V lost 4 bases and J 0 bases, leaving 16 bases between the germline ends. There are 17 residues in the CDR3. CDR3 protein: CASSSGRQGYSGNTIYF. DNA for the CDR3: TGTGCCAGCAGTTCAGGAAGGCAGGGGTACTCTGGAAACACCATATATTTT.

This clonotype has a handful of counts. The rearrangement links TRBV20-1 to TRBJ2-1, with D uncertain. CDR1 and CDR2 (germline): DFQATT, SNEGSKA (reference sequence). The V end lost 6 bases, the J end lost 7 bases, and 7 bases lay between the germline ends. CDR3 length: 10 residues. CDR3 in DNA: TGCAGTGCCACTCGGAATGAGCAGTTCTTC. It codes for CSATRNEQFF.

This chain links TRBV6-6 with TRBJ2-5, with D tentatively TRBD1 (5 bases). V shed 2 bases and J shed 3 bases, with 7 bases lying between them. The germline V gene encodes CDR1 MNHNY and CDR2 SVGAGI (reference sequence). The CDR3 spans 13 residues. In DNA form, the CDR3 reads TGTGCCAGCAGTTACGGGGCGGAAGAGACCCAGTACTTC. Residues: CASSYGAEETQYF.

V is TRBV6-1 and J is TRBJ1-2; D gene unclear. Trimming removed 1 base from V and 4 bases from J, with 10 bases in between. The CDR3 runs to 14 residues. Per germline, CDR1 MNHNS and CDR2 SASEGT. The CDR3 DNA is TGTGCCAGCAGTGAAGTCGGGGAGTTCTATGGCTACACCTTC. Its translation is CASSEVGEFYGYTF.

This clonotype was observed a handful of times. This chain joins TRBV29-1 and TRBJ1-2; 7 bases match TRBD1. Germline V gene data show CDR1 as SQVTM and CDR2 as ANQGSEA. V lost 3 bases to trimming and J lost 7 bases; unmatched junction nucleotides: 11. The CDR3 has 14 residues. The CDR3 region is CSVESRQGRGGYTF. The CDR3 DNA follows: TGCAGCGTTGAGAGCCGACAGGGCCGGGGTGGCTACACCTTC.

V gene TRBV5-1 combines with J gene TRBJ2-7, with unresolved D. Germline CDR1 is SGHRS and CDR2 is YFSETQ. This CDR3 region has 13 residues. V lost 2 bases and J 0 bases, leaving 6 bases between the germline ends. As DNA, the CDR3 is TGCGCCAGCAGCTTTATGGACTCCTACGAGCAGTACTTC. Translated: CASSFMDSYEQYF.

In this sample, this clonotype turned up a few times. This chain uses TRBV4-1 with TRBJ2-7; 11 bases fit TRBD2. V shed 3 bases and J 3 bases; nucleotides not matched to a gene: 7. The CDR3 sequence is 16 residues long. Germline assignment: CDR1 MGHRA and CDR2 YSYEKL. The CDR3 spells CASSQGVAGGVYEQYF. CDR3 DNA: TGCGCCAGCAGCCAGGGCGTAGCGGGAGGGGTCTACGAGCAGTACTTC.

Comment on this clonotype: A read error is likely, as this CDR3 ends without the conserved phenylalanine or tryptophan. V usage is TRBV7-2 and J usage is TRBJ2-3; D may be TRBD2 (5 bases). The germline V gene encodes CDR1 SGHTA and CDR2 FQGNSA. The CDR3 consists of 15 residues. V gave up 5 bases and J gave up 2 bases, with 14 bases separating them. This chain's CDR3 is CASSPSAAHTDTQYL. The CDR3 nucleotides are TGTGCCAGCAGCCCGTCAGCGGCCCACACAGATACGCAGTATTTG.